Below, one T cell receptor (beta chain) is given with its context. The record originates from a study of early stage breast cancer tumors. Repertoires were generated with immunoSEQ multiplex PCR, while TCRdb's copy carries only in-frame clones and drops some. The repertoire consists of some 35,000 clones, with 65% to 75% occurring once and the leading ten covering 6.8%. Germline CDR1 reads MNHEY; CDR2 reads SMNVEV (reference sequence). With V trimmed by 5 bases and J by 1 base, 11 bases remained unmatched. CDR3 length equals 17 residues. Sequenced: blood. This TCR was recovered from a person between 55 and 70 years old with breast cancer. The chain has TRBV27 and TRBJ1-1; 9 bases match TRBD1. The CDR3 spells CASSTLQGAGKNTEAFF. As DNA, the CDR3 is TGTGCCAGCAGTACACTACAGGGGGCAGGTAAGAACACTGAAGCTTTCTTT.